This T cell receptor (beta chain) was recorded in a study of OX40 agonist ivuxolimab in advanced cancers. The overall study: Every 2 weeks, ivuxolimab was infused into the patients intravenously at between 0.01 and 10 mg/kg. Partial responses were achieved by three patients: one hepatocellular carcinoma, two cutaneous melanoma. The study, taken as a whole, reports: Determination of antigen specificity was not performed for the expanded peripheral T cells.

Libraries were prepared by immunoSEQ multiplex PCR; TCRdb keeps only in-frame clonotypes and omits some of them. The sample lists some 140,000 clones, approximately 90% occurring once. This clone was seen a single time. As yet, its antigen is unknown. CDR3 length equals 18 residues. V dropped 3 bases and J dropped 3; count of bases not matched to a gene: 9. From germline, CDR1 is MDHEN and CDR2 SYDVKM. The origin of this receptor is an adult with an advanced solid tumor such as melanoma, head and neck, liver or kidney cancer. Material: CD4+ or CD8+ T cells sorted from blood, obtained in a trial of the OX40 agonist ivuxolimab. The chain recombines TRBV28 with TRBJ2-7; TRBD2 agrees at 15 bases. CDR3 loop: CASSFLGLAGGPDYEQYF. CDR3 bases: TGTGCCAGCAGTTTTCTTGGACTAGCGGGAGGGCCCGACTACGAGCAGTACTTC.